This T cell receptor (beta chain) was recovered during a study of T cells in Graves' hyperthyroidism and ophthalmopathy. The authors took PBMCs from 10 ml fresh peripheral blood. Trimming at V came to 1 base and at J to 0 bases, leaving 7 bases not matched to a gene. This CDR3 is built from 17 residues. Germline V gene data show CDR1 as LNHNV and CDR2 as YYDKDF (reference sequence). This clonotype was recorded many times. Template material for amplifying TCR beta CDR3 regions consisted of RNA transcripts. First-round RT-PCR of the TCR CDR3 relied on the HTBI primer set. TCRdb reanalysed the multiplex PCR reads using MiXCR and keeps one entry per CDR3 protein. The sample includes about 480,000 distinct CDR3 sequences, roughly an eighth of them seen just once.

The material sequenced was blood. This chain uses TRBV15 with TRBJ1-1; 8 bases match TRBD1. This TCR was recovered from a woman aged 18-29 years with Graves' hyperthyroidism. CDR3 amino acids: CATSRGADRAVNTEAFF. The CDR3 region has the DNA TGTGCCACCAGCAGAGGAGCGGACAGGGCGGTGAACACTGAAGCTTTCTTT.